This entry concerns a single T cell receptor (beta chain). This entry belongs to a study of blood T cells in healthy people across ages. Germline V lookup: CDR1 DFQATT, CDR2 SNEGSKA (reference sequence). The CDR3 has 16 amino acids. V lost 3 bases to trimming and J lost 11 bases; unmatched junction nucleotides: 19. PBMCs were isolated at a quantity of at least 6.5 million per sample. The use of a sample-barcoded 5' primer and a J-beta primer mix characterized a second PCR of about 7 to 12 cycles. From the 5' RACE reads, TCRdb called clonotypes with MiXCR, one entry per CDR3 protein. This table has 1 million or so distinct CDR3 sequences, 40% to 55% appearing once.

Material for sequencing was blood. The source of this sequence is a woman between 55 and 75 years old in good health. V gene TRBV20-1 combines with J gene TRBJ2-5; 9 nucleotides agree with TRBD2. Written as DNA, the CDR3 is TGCAGTGCTAGGCCACGAGCGGGGGGTCCGGGTCGGGAGCAGTACTTC. The encoded protein is CSARPRAGGPGREQYF.